Listed below are T cell receptor beta chains from one sample, sequenced in a study of response to subunit inactivated influenza vaccine. TCRdb independently ran MiXCR on the RT-PCR reads; one entry per CDR3 protein. Here the sample spans 600,000 to 850,000 distinct CDR3 sequences, around 13% being singletons. The sequencing used PBMCs from blood, collected approximately 15 days before vaccination. The origin of the receptors is a man aged 45-65 years who received an inactivated influenza vaccine. The CDR3 runs from the conserved cysteine through the conserved F or W. D genes are given only for firm matches. The size of a clone is reported for some rows only, either as once, few or many, or as a class for expanded clones.

>TRBJ2-3|.|few|TRBV11-2
CASSAGITRRDTQYF
TGTGCCAGCAGCGCGGGTATTACGCGCAGGGATACGCAGTATTTT
>TRBJ2-5|TRBD2|.|TRBV20-1
CSALPLAGGPSETQYF
TGCAGTGCCCTGCCCCTAGCGGGAGGTCCCTCAGAGACCCAGTACTTC
>TRBJ2-1|TRBD2|many|TRBV6-1
CASSGVSGGVEQFF
TGTGCCAGCAGTGGGGTCTCCGGGGGGGTTGAGCAGTTCTTC
>TRBJ2-2|.|few|TRBV5-1
CASSFRASNTGELFF
TGCGCCAGCAGCTTTAGAGCGTCGAACACCGGGGAGCTGTTTTTT
>TRBJ1-1|.|few|TRBV12-3/TRBV12-4
CASSFGGTNTEAFF
TGTGCCAGCAGTTTTGGGGGAACGAACACTGAAGCTTTCTTT
>TRBJ2-2|TRBD1|.|TRBV11-2
CASSFPTGGLSTGELFF
TGTGCCAGCAGCTTTCCGACAGGGGGGTTGAGTACCGGGGAGCTGTTTTTT
>TRBJ2-3|TRBD2|.|TRBV10-1
CASSESLAGELTDTQYF
TGCGCCAGCAGTGAGTCGCTAGCGGGGGAGCTCACAGATACGCAGTATTTT
>TRBJ2-1|TRBD2|few|TRBV14
CASSHSREVPYNEQFF
TGTGCCAGCAGCCACTCGCGGGAGGTCCCCTACAATGAGCAGTTCTTC
>TRBJ2-7|.|few|TRBV4-1
CASSQDERLAAYEQYF
TGCGCCAGCAGCCAAGACGAGAGGCTAGCTGCCTACGAGCAGTACTTC
>TRBJ2-7|.|few|TRBV19
CASSMAVRLSYEQYF
TGTGCCAGTAGTATGGCAGTAAGGCTCTCCTACGAGCAGTACTTC
>TRBJ2-7|.|few|TRBV24-1
CATSDPSTSRGEQYF
TGTGCCACCAGTGACCCCTCGACTAGTCGCGGCGAGCAGTACTTC
>TRBJ2-2|.|.|TRBV28
CASSLRGHFTGELFF
TGTGCCAGCAGTTTGAGGGGACACTTCACCGGGGAGCTGTTTTTT
>TRBJ1-5|TRBD1|many|TRBV20-1
CSARPGTGPRGNQPQHF
TGCAGTGCTAGGCCAGGGACAGGGCCTAGAGGGAATCAGCCCCAGCATTTT
>TRBJ1-1|TRBD1|.|TRBV2
CASSKTGGETEAFF
TGTGCCAGCAGCAAAACAGGGGGTGAGACTGAAGCTTTCTTT
>TRBJ2-7|.|few|TRBV20-1
CSASDRLAGDRDEQYF
TGCAGTGCTAGTGATAGACTAGCAGGGGACAGAGACGAGCAGTACTTC
>TRBJ2-5|TRBD2|.|TRBV7-2
CASSSGGGVETQYF
TGTGCCAGCAGCTCGGGGGGAGGGGTAGAGACCCAGTACTTC
>TRBJ1-6|.|.|TRBV30
CAWRTSGVTSPLHF
TGTGCCTGGAGAACAAGCGGGGTTACTTCACCCCTCCACTTT
>TRBJ1-5|.|few|TRBV7-9
CASSRGDPRNQPQHF
TGTGCCAGCAGTCGAGGGGACCCGCGCAATCAGCCCCAGCATTTT
>TRBJ2-1|TRBD2|medium-sized|TRBV10-3
CAISDPERGPHNEQFF
TGTGCCATCAGTGACCCGGAGCGGGGGCCCCACAATGAGCAGTTCTTC
>TRBJ1-1|.|.|TRBV4-3
CASRALPTSATEAFF
TGCGCCAGCAGGGCCTTGCCCACCTCTGCGACTGAAGCTTTCTTT
>TRBJ1-1|.|few|TRBV3-1
CASSHQGRNTEAFF
TGTGCCAGCAGCCATCAGGGGCGGAACACTGAAGCTTTCTTT
>TRBJ2-1|.|many|TRBV12-3/TRBV12-4
CASSQILNEQFF
TGTGCCAGCAGTCAAATACTCAATGAGCAGTTCTTC
>TRBJ2-2|.|.|TRBV4-1
CASSQDSRGITGELFF
TGCGCCAGCAGCCAAGATTCCCGGGGTATCACCGGGGAGCTGTTTTTT
>TRBJ1-1|.|few|TRBV7-9
CASSLGVALNTEAFF
TGTGCCAGCAGCTTAGGAGTAGCTCTGAACACTGAAGCTTTCTTT
>TRBJ1-1|TRBD1|.|TRBV6-1
CASSSDRAHEAFF
TGTGCCAGCAGCTCGGACAGGGCGCATGAAGCTTTCTTT
>TRBJ2-7|TRBD1|few|TRBV5-1
CASSSQIAGTGAREQYF
TGCGCCAGCAGCTCCCAGATTGCCGGGACAGGGGCGCGCGAGCAGTACTTC
>TRBJ1-6|TRBD1|many|TRBV11-2
CASSLGTGRRPLHF
TGTGCCAGCAGCTTAGGGACAGGGCGACGACCCCTCCACTTT
>TRBJ2-1|TRBD2|.|TRBV7-9
CASSLGLAASEQFF
TGTGCCAGCAGCTTGGGACTAGCGGCTTCTGAGCAGTTCTTC
>TRBJ2-7|.|.|TRBV27
CASSEQVSYEQYF
TGTGCCAGCAGTGAACAGGTCTCCTACGAGCAGTACTTC
>TRBJ2-5|.|few|TRBV7-2
CASSHGTKETQYF
TGTGCCAGCAGCCACGGGACAAAAGAGACCCAGTACTTC
>TRBJ2-5|TRBD2|few|TRBV20-1
CSARRTSGDQETQYF
TGCAGTGCTAGAAGGACTAGCGGGGATCAAGAGACCCAGTACTTC
>TRBJ2-3|.|.|TRBV7-2
CASSLRLAPADTQYF
TGTGCCAGCAGCTTAAGGCTCGCCCCCGCAGATACGCAGTATTTT
>TRBJ1-4|TRBD1|few|TRBV6-1
CASSIVSGTGDEKLFF
TGTGCCAGCAGTATAGTCTCCGGGACAGGGGATGAAAAACTGTTTTTT
>TRBJ1-4|TRBD1|few|TRBV12-3/TRBV12-4
CASRGQGNSEKLFF
TGTGCCAGCAGAGGACAGGGCAATTCTGAAAAACTGTTTTTT
>TRBJ2-5|.|.|TRBV24-1
CATSDLNRGSETQYF
TGTGCCACCAGTGATTTGAATCGTGGATCGGAGACCCAGTACTTC
>TRBJ2-1|TRBD2|.|TRBV14
CASSHPLASNEQFF
TGTGCCAGCAGCCACCCACTAGCGAGCAATGAGCAGTTCTTC
>TRBJ1-1|.|.|TRBV2
CASWGPTMRAFF
TGTGCCAGTTGGGGGCCGACGATGAGAGCTTTCTTT
>TRBJ2-3|TRBD1|many|TRBV11-2
CASSFPDRVGDTQYF
TGTGCCAGCAGCTTCCCGGACAGGGTTGGAGATACGCAGTATTTT
>TRBJ2-5|TRBD1|.|TRBV12-3/TRBV12-4
CASSTLGTGEGETQYF
TGTGCCAGCAGCACACTCGGGACAGGGGAGGGAGAGACCCAGTACTTC
>TRBJ2-5|TRBD1|.|TRBV6-2/TRBV6-3
CASSTTGTGIETQYF
TGTGCCAGCAGTACAACCGGGACAGGGATAGAGACCCAGTACTTC
>TRBJ1-5|TRBD1|.|TRBV4-2
CASSRQGGTGGFGPQHF
TGTGCCAGCAGCCGGCAGGGGGGGACAGGGGGATTTGGGCCCCAGCATTTT
>TRBJ1-5|TRBD1|few|TRBV25-1
CASSGKGRGPTDSNQPQHF
TGTGCCAGCAGTGGAAAGGGCAGGGGGCCCACGGATAGCAATCAGCCCCAGCATTTT